The 14 T cell receptor beta chains in this list originate from one sample, sequenced in a study of cytomegalovirus exposure and HLA in healthy donors. Primers included in the PCR were 60 Vbeta and 13 Jbeta primers. The protocol was immunoSEQ multiplex PCR, while the TCRdb copy is restricted to in-frame clones and leaves out a portion. The sample contains 100,000 to 150,000 clones, approximately 80% of which appear only once. The sample taken for sequencing was PBMCs. These receptors all stem from a woman between 40 and 55 years old in good health and CMV-seronegative.

This chain uses TRBV7-2 with TRBJ2-7, with 11 bases lining up with TRBD2. After removal of 5 bases from V and 7 bases from J, the junction contained 10 bases not matched to a gene. Germline lookup yields CDR1 SGHTA and CDR2 FQGNSA. The CDR3 has 15 amino acids. The CDR3 loop is CASSLGGSGRGEQYF. The DNA of the CDR3 is TGTGCCAGCAGCCTGGGCGGTAGCGGGAGGGGGGAGCAGTACTTC.

V usage is TRBV5-6 and J usage is TRBJ2-3, with D tentatively TRBD2 (6 bases). The CDR3 sequence is 16 residues long. The V end was cut by 3 bases, the J end by 2 bases, with 16 bases between. CDR1 SGHDT and CDR2 YYEEEE come from the germline V gene. The DNA of the CDR3 is TGTGCCAGCAGCTCCCTCCAAACTAGCATCACAGATACGCAGTATTTT. Residues: CASSSLQTSITDTQYF.

The J gene is TRBJ1-6, the V gene TRBV12-5, with D tentatively TRBD1 (5 bases). Germline V gives CDR1 LGHNT, CDR2 FRNRAP. Trimming stripped 1 base from V and 3 bases from J, with 10 bases between. The CDR3 runs to 16 residues. The CDR3 bases are TGTGCTAGTGGTTTGGCCCAGGGAGGCTATAATTCACCCCTCCACTTT. It codes for CASGLAQGGYNSPLHF.

The chain is built from TRBV2 and TRBJ2-3; 15 bases align to TRBD2. The V gene's germline CDR1 is SNHLY and CDR2 FYNNEI. Trimming at V came to 8 bases and at J to 6 bases, leaving 12 bases not matched to a gene. This CDR3 spans 17 amino acids. CDR3 DNA sequence: TGTGCCAGCGAGGGGTGGACTAGCGGGGGGGCGGGGGATACGCAGTATTTT. Its protein product is CASEGWTSGGAGDTQYF.

The gene calls are TRBV6-6 and TRBJ1-4; no clear D gene. This CDR3 is 13 amino acids long. Germline V gives CDR1 MNHNY, CDR2 SVGAGI (reference sequence). Trimming left V 5 bases short and J 8 bases short, with 12 bases between. In DNA form, the CDR3 reads TGTGCCAGCAGTGGGAGGGCGCGAGAAAAACTGTTTTTT. Residues: CASSGRAREKLFF.

The chain uses TRBV6-6 and TRBJ2-1, with 11 nucleotides matching TRBD2. The CDR3 contains 12 residues. V shed 5 bases, J shed 15 bases, and the junction held 6 bases outside the gene matches. Germline-derived CDR1 and CDR2 are MNHNY and SVGAGI (reference sequence). The CDR3 coding sequence is TGTGCCAGCAGTCCGCTAGCGGGGGGATTGTTCTTC. Translating it yields CASSPLAGGLFF.

This clone was recorded only once. V is TRBV15 and J is TRBJ1-1; a weak D match, TRBD1 (6 bases). The CDR3 runs to 15 residues. The V gene lost 2 bases and the J gene lost 1 base, with 11 bases spanning the gap. Germline CDR1 is LNHNV and CDR2 is YYDKDF (reference sequence). The CDR3 nucleotides read TGTGCCACCAGCAGACCCAGGACAGAGAACACTGAAGCTTTCTTT. Residues: CATSRPRTENTEAFF.

V and J are TRBV5-4 and TRBJ1-2; the match to TRBD1 covers 8 bases. Germline CDR1 is SGHNT and CDR2 is YYREEE (reference sequence). This CDR3 is 15 amino acids long. The V segment lost 0 bases and the J segment 2 bases; nucleotides outside the gene matches: 3. The CDR3 loop is CASSLAQGVNYGYTF. The CDR3 nucleotides are TGTGCCAGCAGCTTGGCACAGGGGGTGAACTATGGCTACACCTTC.

The chain employs TRBV19 and TRBJ2-7; TRBD1 matches at 9 bases. V dropped 3 bases and J dropped 2; count of bases not matched to a gene: 14. This CDR3 contains 18 residues. The germline gives CDR1 LNHDA, CDR2 SQIVND (reference sequence). The CDR3 region is CASSISRPSGTGPYEQYF. The CDR3 nucleotides read TGTGCCAGTAGTATCAGTAGGCCGAGCGGGACAGGGCCCTACGAGCAGTACTTC.

V gene TRBV19 combines with J gene TRBJ1-2; a weak D match, TRBD1 (6 bases). Deletions cut 7 bases from V and 6 bases from J, with 15 bases between. CDR1 LNHDA and CDR2 SQIVND come from the germline V gene (reference sequence). The CDR3 length is 13 residues. The CDR3 DNA sequence: TGTGCCAGTAACCTACAGGGTTTCGATGGCTACACCTTC. Amino acids: CASNLQGFDGYTF.

This rearrangement joins TRBV15 to TRBJ2-7; D is unclear. The V gene's germline CDR1 is LNHNV and CDR2 YYDKDF (reference sequence). The V end was cut by 0 bases, the J end by 0 bases, with 15 bases between. This CDR3 contains 17 residues. The CDR3 loop is CATSRDRGVRSSYEQYF. The CDR3 bases are TGTGCCACCAGCAGAGATCGAGGCGTCCGGAGCTCCTACGAGCAGTACTTC. The complete variable domain, with remaining parts taken from reference TRBV15 and TRBJ2-7, reads DAMVIQNPRYQVTQFGKPVTLSCSQTLNHNVMYWYQQKSSQAPKLLFHYYDKDFNNEADTPDNFQSRRPNTSFCFLDIRSPGLGDTAMYLCATSRDRGVRSSYEQYFGPGTRLTVT.

This clone was counted once. The gene calls are TRBV19 and TRBJ1-5; 7 positions match TRBD1. The CDR3 has 13 amino acids. With V trimmed by 5 bases and J by 4 bases, 2 bases remained unmatched. Per the germline V gene, CDR1 is LNHDA and CDR2 is SQIVND (reference sequence). The CDR3 protein is CASSGDRNQPQHF. DNA for the CDR3: TGTGCCAGTAGTGGGGACAGAAATCAGCCCCAGCATTTT.

The V and J genes are TRBV10-2 and TRBJ1-1; TRBD1 matches at 8 bases. Germline trimming cut 6 bases from V and 6 bases from J; bases unmatched to any gene: 3. Germline assignment: CDR1 WSHSY and CDR2 SAAADI. The CDR3 sequence is 12 residues long. For the CDR3, the DNA is TGCGCCAGCAGAGGACAGGGCCCTGAAGCTTTCTTT. It yields the protein CASRGQGPEAFF.

The chain is built from TRBV6-1 and TRBJ2-7, with 7 positions matching TRBD1. The CDR3 sequence is 14 residues long. Losses at the gene ends were 6 bases for V and 4 bases for J; bases not matched to a gene: 9. Germline V gene data show CDR1 as MNHNS and CDR2 as SASEGT. The CDR3 loop reads CASRSSGTAYEQYF. DNA of the CDR3: TGTGCCAGCAGATCCTCCGGGACAGCTTACGAGCAGTACTTC.